A single sample is the source of the 18 T cell receptor beta chains below, sequenced in a study of Ad26.COV2.S vaccination and SARS-CoV-2 variants. Only in-frame clones appear in the TCRdb table, and some are missing; sequencing was by immunoSEQ multiplex PCR. In the table there are around 500,000 clones, 80% to 90% of which are singletons. Treatment defined: some 19 received Ad26.COV2.S at low or high dose, single or two shots; several received placebo; per-sample allocation not given. Day 63 after the first vaccine or placebo injection was the time point for sampling. The sample was peripheral blood, taken in a trial of Ad26.COV2.S vaccine versus placebo. All receptors come from a person aged 18-60 years who received the Ad26.COV2.S COVID-19 vaccine or a placebo.

J is TRBJ1-1 and V is TRBV27; D remains unclear. This CDR3 has 14 residues. Trimming pared 5 bases from V and 2 bases from J, leaving 12 bases between. Germline-derived CDR1 and CDR2 are MNHEY and SMNVEV (reference sequence). The CDR3 DNA is TGTGCCAGCAGTCCCCGGCGGATTAACACTGAAGCTTTCTTT. Its protein product is CASSPRRINTEAFF.

Turning to this clone: Other DNA sequences in the same sample also yield this CDR3. The V and J genes are TRBV5-1 and TRBJ1-2, with D unclear. Trimming took 0 bases from V and 3 from J, leaving 6 bases between them. The CDR3 runs 13 residues. Looked up from germline, CDR1 is SGHRS and CDR2 is YFSETQ. CDR3 nucleotide sequence: TGCGCCAGCAGCTTGGTTGGAGACTATGGCTACACCTTC. Amino acid sequence: CASSLVGDYGYTF.

This chain uses TRBV14 with TRBJ2-5; no definite D call. The CDR3 has 12 residues. Between the trimmed V and J ends, which lost 4 bases and 5 bases, there was a span of 8 bases. Germline lookup yields CDR1 SGHDN and CDR2 FVKESK. The CDR3 sequence is CASSRQLETQYF. The CDR3, as DNA: TGTGCCAGCAGCCGACAACTCGAGACCCAGTACTTC. The entire variable domain, with the rest obtained from reference TRBV14 and TRBJ2-5, is as follows: EAGVTQFPSHSVIEKGQTVTLRCDPISGHDNLYWYRRVMGKEIKFLLHFVKESKQDESGMPNNRFLAERTGGTYSTLKVQPAELEDSGVYFCASSRQLETQYFGPGTRLLVL.

The chain recombines TRBV6-5 with TRBJ1-6; 8 bases fit TRBD1. The CDR3 contains 13 residues. Germline V gives CDR1 MNHEY, CDR2 SVGAGI. The V and J ends lost 7 bases and 7 bases, in that order; junction bases with no gene match: 3. The CDR3 bases are TGTGCCAGCACCAGGACAGGGAATTCACCCCTCCACTTT. It yields the protein CASTRTGNSPLHF.

The gene calls are TRBV7-2 and TRBJ2-1, with TRBD2 matching 8 bases. CDR3 length: 16 residues. CDR1 is SGHTA and CDR2 is FQGNSA in the germline V gene. Germline trimming cut 0 bases from V and 10 bases from J; bases unmatched to any gene: 11. The CDR3: CASSLARGTRGSEQFF. Here the CDR3 DNA reads TGTGCCAGCAGCTTAGCGAGGGGGACTAGAGGCTCCGAGCAGTTCTTC. Combining the CDR3 with reference TRBV7-2 and TRBJ2-1 gives the whole variable domain GAGVSQSPSNKVTEKGKDVELRCDPISGHTALYWYRQSLGQGLEFLIYFQGNSAPDKSGLPSDRFSAERTGGSVSTLTIQRTQQEDSAVYLCASSLARGTRGSEQFFGPGTRLTVL.

This chain uses TRBV30 with TRBJ1-3; no firm D call. Trimming stripped 0 bases from V and 2 bases from J, with 5 bases between. The CDR3 totals 13 residues. Per germline, CDR1 GTSNPN and CDR2 SVGIG (reference sequence). In nucleotides, the CDR3 is TGTGCCTGGAGTGTGGTCCCTGGAAACACCATATATTTT. It codes for CAWSVVPGNTIYF. The whole variable domain, remainder taken from reference TRBV30 and TRBJ1-3, is SQTIHQWPATLVQPVGSPLSLECTVEGTSNPNLYWYRQAAGRGLQLLFYSVGIGQISSEVPQNLSASRPQDRQFILSSKKLLLSDSGFYLCAWSVVPGNTIYFGEGSWLTVV.

V and J are TRBV7-8 and TRBJ1-2; possible D gene TRBD1, 5 bases. The CDR3 runs 13 residues. The ends were cut back, 5 bases at V and 1 base at J, with 8 bases in the middle. Per germline, CDR1 SGHVS and CDR2 FQNEAQ. The CDR3 DNA follows: TGTGCCAGCAGCCGGGACCGTAACTATGGCTACACCTTC. The encoded protein is CASSRDRNYGYTF.

The V and J genes are TRBV19 and TRBJ2-1, with D unresolved. V was cut by 3 bases and J by 8 bases, with 11 bases left in between. Germline CDR1 LNHDA, CDR2 SQIVND (reference sequence). CDR3 length: 13 amino acids. CDR3 DNA sequence: TGTGCCAGTAGTATCCGGGTTTACCATGAGCAGTTCTTC. It translates to CASSIRVYHEQFF.

This clone occurred many times. The chain uses TRBV2 and TRBJ1-5; maybe TRBD1 (6 bases). CDR3 size: 14 residues. Germline V gene lookup returns CDR1 SNHLY and CDR2 FYNNEI. Trimming stripped 3 bases from V and 7 bases from J, with 13 bases between. CDR3 sequence (DNA): TGTGCCAGCAGTGAGTCGCAGGGGACACAGCCCCAGCATTTT. Its translation: CASSESQGTQPQHF.

V and J are TRBV7-8 and TRBJ1-4; unclear D gene. The CDR3 is 15 residues long. Germline V gene data show CDR1 as SGHVS and CDR2 as FQNEAQ. The germline V and J ends were trimmed by 1 base and 0 bases, with 6 bases remaining between them. As DNA, the CDR3 is TGTGCCAGCAGCTTAGGAGACGCAACTAATGAAAAACTGTTTTTT. Its protein product is CASSLGDATNEKLFF.

The rearrangement links TRBV18 to TRBJ2-7; 9 nucleotides match TRBD2. The V and J ends lost 4 bases and 5 bases, in that order; junction bases with no gene match: 6. This CDR3 is built from 14 residues. Germline assignment: CDR1 KGHSH and CDR2 LQKENI. The CDR3 spells CASSQPGLAHEQYF. CDR3 bases: TGTGCCAGCTCACAACCGGGACTAGCCCACGAGCAGTACTTC.

The chain joins TRBV28 to TRBJ1-5; D might be TRBD1 (5 bases). The CDR3 covers 12 residues. V lost 6 bases, J lost 5 bases, and 8 bases lay in between. Germline V gene lookup returns CDR1 MDHEN and CDR2 SYDVKM. As DNA, the CDR3 is TGTGCCAGCAGCCGAGGGGATCAGCCCCAGCATTTT. This encodes CASSRGDQPQHF.

CDR3 protein: CASSTGTGNQPQHF. CDR3 in DNA: TGTGCCAGTAGTACAGGGACAGGCAATCAGCCCCAGCATTTT. The chain carries TRBV19 and TRBJ1-5; 7 bases align to TRBD1. CDR1 is LNHDA, CDR2 SQIVND, per germline (reference sequence). This CDR3 region has 14 residues. Trimming removed 4 bases from V and 2 bases from J; junction bases left unmatched: 2.

The chain has TRBV6-5 and TRBJ1-2; possible D gene TRBD1, 5 bases. Germline V gene sequence: CDR1 MNHEY, CDR2 SVGAGI. The germline V and J ends were trimmed by 4 bases and 10 bases, with 16 bases remaining between them. This CDR3 contains 13 residues. CDR3 bases: TGTGCCAGCAGTTCGAAGGGACCGCGATTCTACACCTTC. Translated, it gives CASSSKGPRFYTF.

The chain employs TRBV7-9 and TRBJ2-7, with 15 bases matching TRBD2. The CDR3 sequence is 17 residues long. CDR1 is SEHNR and CDR2 is FQNEAQ in the germline V gene (reference sequence). J was trimmed by 2 bases and V by 4 bases; bases with no gene match: 6. The CDR3 region has the DNA TGTGCCAGCAGCTCCGGACTAGCGGGAGGGCCTACCTACGAGCAGTACTTC. Protein product: CASSSGLAGGPTYEQYF.

The CDR3 DNA reads as TGTGCCAGCAGTTATAAAGGGCACGGCTACACCTTC. Protein product: CASSYKGHGYTF. The chain combines TRBV6-5 with TRBJ1-2; D not resolved. V lost 3 bases and J 8 bases, leaving 10 bases between the germline ends. The germline CDR1 and CDR2 sequences are MNHEY and SVGAGI. The CDR3 runs to 12 residues.

The chain uses TRBV11-2 and TRBJ2-7; a weak D match, TRBD2 (5 bases). The CDR3 runs 15 residues. Per the germline V gene, CDR1 is SGHAT and CDR2 is FQNNGV. Trimming cost V 6 bases and J 3 bases, with 18 bases left between them. The CDR3 DNA reads TGTGCCAGCAGGGAGGTAGGGCGGGTACGCTACGAGCAGTACTTC. Translating it yields CASREVGRVRYEQYF.

The chain has TRBV15 and TRBJ2-1, with 7 nucleotides matching TRBD2. The CDR3 runs to 17 residues. Trimming at V came to 0 bases and at J to 2 bases, leaving 7 bases not matched to a gene. The germline V gene encodes CDR1 LNHNV and CDR2 YYDKDF (reference sequence). CDR3 bases: TGTGCCACCAGCAGAGATAGGGGCGGGAGAACCTACAATGAGCAGTTCTTC. Protein: CATSRDRGGRTYNEQFF.